This passage covers 14 T cell receptor beta chains from one sample sequenced in a study of blood T cells in healthy people across ages. Primed by a sample-barcoded 5' primer and a J-beta primer mix, a second PCR proceeded for about 6 to 12 cycles. In TCRdb, the 5' RACE reads were re-called with MiXCR into one record per CDR3 protein. Of some 850,000 distinct CDR3 sequences listed, roughly 25% are singletons. This sample was shared with a second study, whose subject was T cells of mothers and their children.

Sequences were obtained from blood. All receptors come from a boy aged 5-17 years in good health.

In its sample, this clonotype was seen once. This sequence joins TRBV14 and TRBJ1-2; weak D call: TRBD1 (6 bases). There are 15 residues in the CDR3. Germline V gene data show CDR1 as SGHDN and CDR2 as FVKESK. The V end lost 0 bases, the J end lost 4 bases, and 12 bases lay between the germline ends. CDR3 sequence: CASSQELYRVYGYTF. In DNA form, the CDR3 reads TGTGCCAGCAGCCAAGAGTTGTACAGGGTCTATGGCTACACCTTC.

The chain carries TRBV20-1 and TRBJ2-2; no definite D call. The CDR3 covers 15 residues. The V gene's germline CDR1 is DFQATT and CDR2 SNEGSKA (reference sequence). Between the trimmed V and J ends, which lost 0 bases and 6 bases, there was a span of 14 bases. The CDR3 sequence: CSAREVLTKAGELFF. Written as DNA, the CDR3 is TGCAGTGCTAGAGAGGTCTTAACTAAGGCCGGGGAGCTGTTTTTT.

This clonotype was seen more than once but under ten times. This chain joins TRBV6-1 and TRBJ2-7; 7 bases map to TRBD1. Trimming at V came to 3 bases and at J to 0 bases, leaving 5 bases not matched to a gene. Germline V gives CDR1 MNHNS, CDR2 SASEGT. The CDR3 is 15 residues long. CDR3 coding DNA: TGTGCCAGCAGTGACGGGACAGCAAGCTCCTACGAGCAGTACTTC. Translating it yields CASSDGTASSYEQYF.

This clonotype appeared many times. The chain employs TRBV11-2 and TRBJ2-6; no reliable D call. CDR1 and CDR2 from the germline V gene are SGHAT and FQNNGV. This CDR3 has 15 amino acids. The V and J ends lost 4 bases and 0 bases respectively, with 7 bases between them. CDR3 loop: CASSYISSGANVLTF. CDR3 coding DNA: TGTGCCAGCAGCTACATTAGCTCTGGGGCCAACGTCCTGACTTTC.

The V call is TRBV12-3 or TRBV12-4, the J call TRBJ2-5, with a possible D match to TRBD2 (7 bases). The CDR3 extends over 13 amino acids. Trimming stripped 6 bases from V and 4 bases from J, with 12 bases between. The CDR3 DNA sequence: TGTGCCAGCAGGGGGGGGGCAGCAGAGACCCAGTACTTC. Its translation is CASRGGAAETQYF.

The V call is TRBV20-1, the J call TRBJ1-2; TRBD1 aligns across 8 bases. Germline V gene lookup returns CDR1 DFQATT and CDR2 SNEGSKA (reference sequence). With V trimmed by 6 bases and J by 4 bases, 7 bases remained unmatched. CDR3 size: 13 residues. CDR3 loop: CSATTGVGYGYTF. In DNA, the CDR3 is TGCAGTGCGACGACAGGGGTGGGCTATGGCTACACCTTC.

The rearrangement joins TRBV12-3 or TRBV12-4 to TRBJ2-2; no definite D call. The CDR3 is 13 amino acids. V was clipped by 4 bases and J by 4 bases, with 7 bases between them. CDR3 bases: TGTGCCAGCAGTTCCCCCCCCACCGGGGAGCTGTTTTTT. Translating it yields CASSSPPTGELFF.

The V call is TRBV7-2, the J call TRBJ1-4, with D perhaps matching TRBD1 (6 bases). Germline values: CDR1 SGHTA, CDR2 FQGNSA. The CDR3 is 14 residues long. V lost 4 bases and J lost 4, with 10 bases in between. The CDR3 DNA reads as TGTGCCAGCAGCTCCAGGGGCGGTAATGAAAAACTGTTTTTT. Its protein product is CASSSRGGNEKLFF.

The chain links TRBV6-5 to TRBJ1-4; 10 bases are a match to TRBD1. CDR3 length: 16 residues. The germline V gene encodes CDR1 MNHEY and CDR2 SVGAGI. V shed 6 bases, J shed 3 bases, and the junction held 7 bases outside the gene matches. CDR3 residues: CASRLGQGVPNEKLFF. The CDR3 bases are TGTGCCAGCAGATTAGGACAGGGGGTACCTAATGAAAAACTGTTTTTT.

V usage is TRBV3-1 and J usage is TRBJ1-2, with D perhaps matching TRBD1 (5 bases). Trimming removed 4 bases from V and 1 base from J, with 16 bases in between. CDR1 and CDR2 from the germline V gene are LGHDT and YNNKEL (reference sequence). The CDR3 has 16 amino acids. For the CDR3, the DNA is TGTGCCAGCAGCCTCTTAGGCGGGGGAGTTAACTATGGCTACACCTTC. It encodes CASSLLGGGVNYGYTF.

This clonotype showed up just a few times. This chain connects TRBV20-1 to TRBJ2-7; TRBD1 aligns across 7 bases. Looked up from germline, CDR1 is DFQATT and CDR2 is SNEGSKA (reference sequence). The length of the CDR3 is 17 residues. Trimming took 1 base from V and 0 from J; bases not matched to a gene: 12. In DNA, the CDR3 is TGCAGTGCTAGAGCAAATTTAGGGACAGACCACTCCTACGAGCAGTACTTC. Translating it yields CSARANLGTDHSYEQYF.

The chain has TRBV12-3 or TRBV12-4 and TRBJ2-3, with 10 bases that match TRBD2. Unmatched junction bases numbered 7, after V lost 2 bases and J lost 8 bases. The CDR3 covers 15 residues. CDR3 region: CASSLTSGEEGTQYF. In DNA form, the CDR3 reads TGTGCCAGCAGTTTAACTAGCGGGGAGGAAGGTACGCAGTATTTT.

This clonotype was picked up a small number of times. The rearrangement joins TRBV20-1 to TRBJ2-1, with 14 nucleotides matching TRBD2. Germline loops: CDR1 DFQATT, CDR2 SNEGSKA (reference sequence). V was clipped by 3 bases and J by 9 bases; unmatched bases: 7. This CDR3 is 15 amino acids long. CDR3 sequence reads: CSARETSGGAFEQFF. CDR3 DNA sequence: TGCAGTGCTAGGGAGACTAGCGGGGGGGCGTTTGAGCAGTTCTTC.

The rearrangement uses TRBV6-5 and TRBJ1-6; D is uncertain. Trimming removed 2 bases at V and 10 bases at J, with 15 bases between. This CDR3 has 15 residues. Germline V CDR1 and CDR2: MNHEY, SVGAGI. CDR3 DNA: TGTGCCAGCAGTTACGGGGTTGTTTTGGGATCACCCCTCCACTTT. Protein product: CASSYGVVLGSPLHF.